Presented here are 22 T cell receptor beta chains from one specimen sequenced in a study of cytomegalovirus exposure and HLA in healthy donors. PCR employed 60 Vbeta and 13 Jbeta primers. This table comes from immunoSEQ multiplex PCR, and its TCRdb copy is limited to in-frame clones, with some not included. This sample's table has around 140,000 clones. The sequencing sample was made of PBMCs. All receptors come from a woman aged 40 to 55 in good health and CMV-seropositive.

J is TRBJ1-4 and V is TRBV18; D remains unclear. Germline V gene data show CDR1 as KGHSH and CDR2 as LQKENI. The CDR3 has 14 amino acids. The V gene lost 5 bases and the J gene lost 2 bases, with 9 bases spanning the gap. CDR3 DNA: TGTGCCAGCTCAGAGGGTTTCACTAATGAAAAACTGTTTTTT. Translation: CASSEGFTNEKLFF. Looking up the rest from reference TRBV18 and TRBJ1-4 gives the full variable domain: NAGVMQNPRHLVRRRGQEARLRCSPMKGHSHVYWYRQLPEEGLKFMVYLQKENIIDESGMPKERFSAEFPKEGPSILRIQQVVRGDSAAYFCASSEGFTNEKLFFGSGTQLSVL.

Written as DNA, the CDR3 is TGTGCCAGTAGTACCCTCGGAGGACCGCAGTATTTT. It is translated as CASSTLGGPQYF. The V and J genes are TRBV19 and TRBJ2-3; D may be TRBD2 (5 bases). The length of the CDR3 is 12 residues. CDR1 is LNHDA, CDR2 SQIVND, per germline (reference sequence). With 4 bases removed from V and 10 bases from J, the gap between germline ends came to 12 bases.

The V gene is TRBV13, the J gene TRBJ2-2, with 7 bases that match TRBD1. Germline V lookup: CDR1 PRHDT, CDR2 FYEKMQ (reference sequence). V was pared by 5 bases and J by 3 bases, with 6 bases of the junction left unmatched. The CDR3 contains 15 residues. The CDR3 is CASSPRTGYTGELFF. Here the CDR3 DNA reads TGTGCCAGCAGCCCGAGGACAGGATACACCGGGGAGCTGTTTTTT.

The chain combines TRBV14 with TRBJ1-2, with TRBD1 as a possible D gene (6 bases). Germline V lookup: CDR1 SGHDN, CDR2 FVKESK. V lost 0 bases and J 6 bases, leaving 14 bases between the germline ends. The CDR3 sequence is 15 residues long. In DNA, the CDR3 is TGTGCCAGCAGCCAAGATCCCCTCCACAGGGATGGCTACACCTTC. Protein product: CASSQDPLHRDGYTF.

V and J are TRBV28 and TRBJ2-2, with 7 bases matching TRBD1. CDR3 length: 15 amino acids. After removal of 5 bases from V and 0 bases from J, the junction contained 3 bases not matched to a gene. The germline V gene has CDR1 MDHEN and CDR2 SYDVKM. This CDR3 reads CASSKTGANTGELFF. CDR3 coding DNA: TGTGCCAGCAGTAAAACAGGGGCGAACACCGGGGAGCTGTTTTTT.

The rearrangement links TRBV4-1 to TRBJ2-3, with 11 nucleotides matching TRBD2. V dropped 6 bases and J dropped 2; count of bases not matched to a gene: 10. In germline, CDR1 is MGHRA, CDR2 YSYEKL. The CDR3 is made up of 17 amino acids. The CDR3 DNA is TGCGCCAGCAGGGCCGGACTAGCGGGCCGAAACACAGATACGCAGTATTTT. The encoded protein is CASRAGLAGRNTDTQYF.

This chain joins TRBV9 and TRBJ2-7; 9 bases fit TRBD1. CDR3 length: 14 residues. CDR1 SGDLS and CDR2 YYNGEE come from the germline V gene. Trimming removed 7 bases from V and 1 base from J; junction bases left unmatched: 6. The CDR3 sequence is CASGPGQGSYEQYF. CDR3 nucleotides: TGTGCCAGCGGGCCGGGACAGGGTTCCTACGAGCAGTACTTC. The entire variable domain, with the rest obtained from reference TRBV9 and TRBJ2-7, is as follows: DSGVTQTPKHLITATGQRVTLRCSPRSGDLSVYWYQQSLDQGLQFLIQYYNGEERAKGNILERFSAQQFPDLHSELNLSSLELGDSALYFCASGPGQGSYEQYFGPGTRLTVT.

The chain is built from TRBV30 and TRBJ2-1; 7 bases are a match to TRBD1. Per the germline V gene, CDR1 is GTSNPN and CDR2 is SVGIG (reference sequence). The CDR3 runs 15 residues. V lost 0 bases and J lost 6; bases outside the gene matches: 8. As DNA, the CDR3 is TGTGCCTGGAGTGTCGCCAGGGGGTACTCCAATGAGCAGTTCTTC. Its protein product is CAWSVARGYSNEQFF.

The chain recombines TRBV6-1 with TRBJ2-7; D is uncertain. The germline gives CDR1 MNHNS, CDR2 SASEGT. V was clipped by 4 bases and J by 4 bases, with 11 bases between them. This CDR3 has 13 residues. CDR3 in amino acids: CASSVLELYEQYF. CDR3 sequence (DNA): TGTGCCAGCAGTGTTTTGGAGCTATACGAGCAGTACTTC.

The chain joins TRBV9 to TRBJ2-7; the D gene is possibly TRBD1 (5 bases). This CDR3 is 13 amino acids long. From germline, CDR1 is SGDLS and CDR2 YYNGEE. The V and J ends lost 0 bases and 3 bases respectively, with 7 bases between them. This CDR3 reads CASSVGGNYEQYF. The CDR3 bases are TGTGCCAGCAGCGTAGGGGGCAACTACGAGCAGTACTTC. Full variable domain (remainder filled in from reference TRBV9 and TRBJ2-7): DSGVTQTPKHLITATGQRVTLRCSPRSGDLSVYWYQQSLDQGLQFLIQYYNGEERAKGNILERFSAQQFPDLHSELNLSSLELGDSALYFCASSVGGNYEQYFGPGTRLTVT.

Note on this clone: Its ends do not fully match the called genes, so a read error is possible. This chain uses TRBV7-9 with TRBJ2-1, with D perhaps matching TRBD2 (5 bases). There are 11 residues in the CDR3. CDR1 and CDR2 from the germline V gene are SEHNR and FQNEAQ (reference sequence). CDR3 sequence: CASSPGIFQVF. CDR3 coding DNA: TGTGCCAGCAGCCCCGGGATATTTCAGGTCTTC.

This rearrangement joins TRBV6-7 to TRBJ2-7; D possibly corresponds to TRBD2 (6 bases). TRBV6-7 is annotated as an ORF whose role is uncertain. The CDR3 length is 17 residues. The V end lost 0 bases, the J end lost 5 bases, and 20 bases lay between the germline ends. The CDR3 loop reads CASSYSNPAGGVDEQYF. CDR3 DNA sequence: TGTGCCAGCAGTTACTCGAATCCGGCCGGGGGAGTCGACGAGCAGTACTTC.

The chain links TRBV2 to TRBJ2-1; 9 bases map to TRBD2. J was trimmed by 7 bases and V by 6 bases; bases with no gene match: 13. CDR1 is SNHLY and CDR2 is FYNNEI in the germline V gene. This CDR3 has 16 residues. CDR3 nucleotide sequence: TGTGCCAGCAGCCAACGCGAGGCGGGAGGGAGGAATGAGCAGTTCTTC. Its translation: CASSQREAGGRNEQFF. The whole variable domain, filled in from reference TRBV2 and TRBJ2-1, reads EPEVTQTPSHQVTQMGQEVILRCVPISNHLYFYWYRQILGQKVEFLVSFYNNEISEKSEIFDDQFSVERPDGSNFTLKIRSTKLEDSAMYFCASSQREAGGRNEQFFGPGTRLTVL.

The gene calls are TRBV19 and TRBJ2-5, with TRBD1 matching 11 bases. Germline CDR1 is LNHDA and CDR2 is SQIVND (reference sequence). V was pared by 5 bases and J by 1 base, with 3 bases of the junction left unmatched. The CDR3 spans 15 residues. As DNA, the CDR3 is TGTGCCAGTAGTCCCGGGACAGGGGGCCAAGAGACCCAGTACTTC. Protein: CASSPGTGGQETQYF.

The chain has TRBV7-2 and TRBJ2-1; weak D call: TRBD1 (6 bases). The CDR3 length is 14 residues. V was pared by 3 bases and J by 6 bases, with 12 bases between. Germline assignment: CDR1 SGHTA and CDR2 FQGNSA. The chain's CDR3 is CASSLRQQGNEQFF. The CDR3, as DNA: TGTGCCAGCAGCTTGAGACAACAGGGCAATGAGCAGTTCTTC.

This chain joins TRBV6-4 and TRBJ2-3; D may be TRBD2 (5 bases). V was pared by 7 bases and J by 1 base, with 9 bases between. CDR1 is MRHNA, CDR2 SNTAGT, per germline. The CDR3 totals 13 residues. The CDR3 region is CASKDSGTDTQYF. The DNA of the CDR3 is TGTGCCAGCAAGGATAGCGGCACAGATACGCAGTATTTT.

V usage is TRBV6-1 and J usage is TRBJ2-5, with 10 bases aligning to TRBD2. Germline CDR1 and CDR2: MNHNS and SASEGT. The CDR3 loop spans 15 amino acids. V shed 3 bases, J shed 5 bases, and the junction held 6 bases outside the gene matches. CDR3 bases: TGTGCCAGCAGTGAGTCTAGCGGGAGTTTCGAGACCCAGTACTTC. Amino acid sequence: CASSESSGSFETQYF.

The chain carries TRBV19 and TRBJ2-3; no definite D call. V was clipped by 4 bases and J by 8 bases, with 10 bases between them. This CDR3 comprises 12 residues. Germline V gene sequence: CDR1 LNHDA, CDR2 SQIVND (reference sequence). The CDR3 region is CASSKRPTTQYF. In DNA, the CDR3 is TGTGCCAGTAGTAAGCGCCCGACTACGCAGTATTTT.

The genes are TRBV9 and TRBJ2-1; possible D gene TRBD2, 6 bases. Germline values: CDR1 SGDLS, CDR2 YYNGEE. The V end lost 3 bases, the J end lost 0 bases, and 13 bases lay between the germline ends. The CDR3 consists of 16 residues. The CDR3 DNA sequence: TGTGCCAGCAGCGCCCGGGAGCGGAACTCCTACAATGAGCAGTTCTTC. Protein sequence: CASSARERNSYNEQFF.

The chain joins TRBV18 to TRBJ2-2; D uncertain. Germline CDR1 KGHSH, CDR2 LQKENI. The CDR3 is 14 amino acids. V was trimmed by 3 bases and J by 2 bases, leaving 7 bases between them. The CDR3 sequence: CASSPAGNTGELFF. The CDR3 DNA follows: TGTGCCAGCTCACCGGCAGGAAACACCGGGGAGCTGTTTTTT.

The chain carries TRBV5-1 and TRBJ1-2, with D perhaps matching TRBD1 (5 bases). The ends were cut back, 0 bases at V and 4 bases at J, with 10 bases in the middle. The CDR3 runs to 14 residues. Germline-derived CDR1 and CDR2 are SGHRS and YFSETQ. For the CDR3, the DNA is TGCGCCAGCAGCTTGGGTACAGGCACCTATGGCTACACCTTC. This translates into CASSLGTGTYGYTF.

The gene calls are TRBV28 and TRBJ2-1, with TRBD2 matching 13 bases. Trimming cost V 6 bases and J 9 bases; bases outside gene matches: 11. This CDR3 region has 16 residues. CDR1 is MDHEN and CDR2 is SYDVKM in the germline V gene. CDR3 nucleotide sequence: TGTGCCAGCAGCCAAGGGACTAGCGGGAACGGGGGTGAGCAGTTCTTC. It translates to CASSQGTSGNGGEQFF.